A single sample gave rise to the 15 T cell receptor beta chains below, sequenced in a study of cytomegalovirus exposure and HLA in healthy donors. The PCR made use of 60 Vbeta and 13 Jbeta primers. The method was immunoSEQ multiplex PCR; TCRdb's version includes in-frame clones alone and lacks a portion of them. The sample lists 150,000 to 200,000 clones, just over 70% occurring once. The sequenced material came from PBMCs. All receptors come from a man between 18 and 35 years old in good health and CMV-seropositive.

This clone has a single count. The genes are TRBV27 and TRBJ2-2; D is ambiguous. The length of the CDR3 is 13 residues. From germline, CDR1 is MNHEY and CDR2 SMNVEV (reference sequence). V lost 2 bases and J 5 bases, leaving 6 bases between the germline ends. Here the CDR3 DNA reads TGTGCCAGCAGTTTAGTCAATACCGGGGAGCTGTTTTTT. It translates to CASSLVNTGELFF.

V and J are TRBV9 and TRBJ2-1, with D possibly TRBD1 on 6 matching bases. This CDR3 is 14 amino acids long. Trimming removed 1 base from V and 7 bases from J, with 12 bases in between. The germline V gene has CDR1 SGDLS and CDR2 YYNGEE. The chain's CDR3 is CASSVNSGANEQFF. The CDR3 region has the DNA TGTGCCAGCAGCGTAAACTCAGGGGCAAATGAGCAGTTCTTC.

This clone was observed a few times. Written as DNA, the CDR3 is TGCAGCGTTGACAGGGTTGGCGGCTACACCTTC. Protein sequence: CSVDRVGGYTF. V usage is TRBV29-1 and J usage is TRBJ1-2, with a possible D match to TRBD1 (5 bases). The CDR3 extends over 11 amino acids. Germline V lookup: CDR1 SQVTM, CDR2 ANQGSEA. Trimming removed 3 bases from V and 8 bases from J, with 10 bases in between. Full variable domain (rest looked up from reference TRBV29-1 and TRBJ1-2): SAVISQKPSRDICQRGTSLTIQCQVDSQVTMMFWYRQQPGQSLTLIATANQGSEATYESGFVIDKFPISRPNLTFSTLTVSNMSPEDSSIYLCSVDRVGGYTFGSGTRLTVV.

This clone showed up just a few times. This chain uses TRBV10-2 with TRBJ2-3, with TRBD2 matching over 10 bases. The CDR3 has 17 residues. Germline trimming cut 0 bases from V and 3 bases from J; bases unmatched to any gene: 6. In germline, CDR1 is WSHSY, CDR2 SAAADI. This CDR3 reads CASSESAASGRTDTQYF. For the CDR3, the DNA is TGCGCCAGCAGTGAGTCGGCGGCTAGCGGGAGAACAGATACGCAGTATTTT.

The rearrangement joins TRBV12-5 to TRBJ1-1, with TRBD1 as a possible D gene (5 bases). V gave up 4 bases and J gave up 2 bases, with 8 bases separating them. This CDR3 has 13 residues. CDR1 is LGHNT, CDR2 FRNRAP, per germline. CDR3 sequence reads: CASGSTANTEAFF. CDR3 in DNA: TGTGCTAGTGGTTCGACAGCTAACACTGAAGCTTTCTTT.

J is TRBJ1-2 and V is TRBV7-9, with TRBD1 as a possible D gene (5 bases). The germline V and J ends were trimmed by 1 base and 4 bases, with 10 bases remaining between them. CDR3 length: 14 residues. CDR1 and CDR2 (germline): SEHNR, FQNEAQ (reference sequence). For the CDR3, the DNA is TGTGCCAGCAGCTTAGACAGGCCCCCCTATGGCTACACCTTC. Translation gives CASSLDRPPYGYTF.

The chain links TRBV19 to TRBJ1-1; TRBD1 is a possible D gene (6 bases). The CDR3 has 14 amino acids. Germline CDR1 and CDR2: LNHDA and SQIVND (reference sequence). V was pared by 5 bases and J by 6 bases, with 16 bases between. The DNA of the CDR3 is TGTGCCAGTAGTTCTGCTCAGGGGACCGCTGAAGCTTTCTTT. This translates into CASSSAQGTAEAFF.

This CDR3 is CASSRAYSNQPQHF. The CDR3 coding sequence is TGTGCCAGCAGTCGCGCGTATAGCAATCAGCCCCAGCATTTT. The rearrangement links TRBV6-6 to TRBJ1-5; D call uncertain. Trimming left V 5 bases short and J 0 bases short, with 8 bases between. The CDR3 length is 14 residues. Germline V gives CDR1 MNHNY, CDR2 SVGAGI (reference sequence).

This sequence joins TRBV4-2 and TRBJ1-2; D is unresolved. CDR3 size: 14 residues. V dropped 0 bases and J dropped 4 bases, with 9 bases sitting between them. Germline V gene data show CDR1 as LGHNA and CDR2 as YNFKEQ. The CDR3 protein is CASSQDGSFYGYTF. The CDR3 region has the DNA TGTGCCAGCAGCCAAGATGGCTCTTTCTATGGCTACACCTTC.

This chain uses TRBV28 with TRBJ1-5, with D uncertain. The germline gives CDR1 MDHEN, CDR2 SYDVKM. V lost 1 base, J lost 3 bases, and 7 bases lay in between. The CDR3 totals 14 residues. CDR3 amino acids: CASSLSLVNQPQHF. CDR3 in DNA: TGTGCCAGCAGTTTATCACTCGTCAATCAGCCCCAGCATTTT.

Only a few counts were recorded for this clone. The V gene is TRBV6-6, the J gene TRBJ2-7, with 7 bases aligning to TRBD1. Germline V gives CDR1 MNHNY, CDR2 SVGAGI (reference sequence). The CDR3 contains 14 residues. The ends lost 2 bases at V and 2 bases at J; junction bases unmatched: 3. CDR3 nucleotide sequence: TGTGCCAGCAGTTACGGGGACAGCACCTACGAGCAGTACGTC. Protein sequence: CASSYGDSTYEQYV.

This clone was picked up a small number of times. The chain is built from TRBV5-6 and TRBJ2-1; 9 positions match TRBD1. Germline CDR1 SGHDT, CDR2 YYEEEE. The V segment lost 3 bases and the J segment 4 bases; nucleotides outside the gene matches: 5. The CDR3 totals 15 residues. CDR3 bases: TGTGCCAGCAGCTCCGGGACAGGGATTTACAATGAGCAGTTCTTC. Residues: CASSSGTGIYNEQFF.

This clone was recorded once. The chain joins TRBV15 to TRBJ2-5, with TRBD2 matching over 9 bases. With V trimmed by 0 bases and J by 5 bases, 10 bases remained unmatched. This CDR3 region has 17 residues. Germline V gives CDR1 LNHNV, CDR2 YYDKDF (reference sequence). The CDR3 reads CATSRDRVLSGGETQYF. The CDR3, as DNA: TGTGCCACCAGCAGAGATCGAGTGCTTAGCGGGGGTGAGACCCAGTACTTC.

The V call is TRBV11-3, the J call TRBJ1-1, with D possibly being TRBD1 (5 bases). Germline V gene lookup returns CDR1 SGHNT and CDR2 YENEEA. The CDR3 covers 15 residues. Between the trimmed V and J ends, which lost 0 bases and 5 bases, there was a span of 13 bases. CDR3: CASSLDPPRGTEAFF. CDR3 coding DNA: TGTGCCAGCAGCTTAGATCCCCCGCGGGGGACTGAAGCTTTCTTT.

The chain employs TRBV2 and TRBJ1-2, with 10 bases fitting TRBD1. Germline V gene data show CDR1 as SNHLY and CDR2 as FYNNEI. With 4 bases clipped from V and 5 bases from J, the junction kept 4 bases outside the gene matches. There are 14 residues in the CDR3. This chain's CDR3 is CASSGRDRGYGYTF. CDR3 bases: TGTGCCAGCAGTGGACGGGACAGGGGATATGGCTACACCTTC.